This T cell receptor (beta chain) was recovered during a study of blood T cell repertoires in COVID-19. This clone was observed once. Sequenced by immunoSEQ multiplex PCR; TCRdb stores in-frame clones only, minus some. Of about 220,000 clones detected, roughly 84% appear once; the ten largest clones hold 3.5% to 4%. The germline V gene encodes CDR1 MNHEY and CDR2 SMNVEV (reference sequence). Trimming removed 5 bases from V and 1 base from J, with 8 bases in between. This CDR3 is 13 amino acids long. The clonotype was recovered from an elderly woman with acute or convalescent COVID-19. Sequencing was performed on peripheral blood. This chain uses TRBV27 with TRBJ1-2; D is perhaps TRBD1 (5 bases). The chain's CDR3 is CASSRQSNYGYTF. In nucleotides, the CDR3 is TGTGCCAGCAGTCGACAGAGTAACTATGGCTACACCTTC.